A selection of T cell receptor beta chains follows, all from one sample in a study of Ad26.COV2.S vaccination and SARS-CoV-2 variants. Assay used: immunoSEQ multiplex PCR; TCRdb lists only in-frame clones, some missing. The top ten clones hold 6.4% of a sample with about 350,000 clones, approximately 90% of them seen once. The sample in question was peripheral blood, obtained in a trial of Ad26.COV2.S vaccine versus placebo. These receptors were obtained from a person between 18 and 65 years old who received the Ad26.COV2.S COVID-19 vaccine or a placebo. The CDR3 runs from the conserved cysteine through the conserved F or W. Each record gives: J gene, V gene, CDR3 protein.

TRBJ2-3 TRBV9 CASSVAGTSTDTQYF
TRBJ2-3 TRBV7-2 CASSLGLAGGQGTQYF
TRBJ1-6 TRBV30 CAWSVLGLLSSPLHF
TRBJ1-2 TRBV12-3/TRBV12-4 CASSLGELYGYTF
TRBJ2-7 TRBV7-9 CASSLGGHEQYF
TRBJ2-7 TRBV6-6 CASRLAVGRENYEQYF
TRBJ1-2 TRBV4-3 CASSQGASIGGYTF
TRBJ1-5 TRBV4-1 CASSRKQVLRPQHF
TRBJ2-5 TRBV5-1 CASSLEQGLGTQYF
TRBJ1-4 TRBV30 CAWSRGRRDNEKLFF
TRBJ1-5 TRBV7-3 CASSLVPRDLVRGGPQHF
TRBJ2-7 TRBV3-1/TRBV3-2 CASSRNRAYEQYF
TRBJ2-3 TRBV7-3 CASSFTSGDTQYF
TRBJ1-1 TRBV7-9 CASSPFLGTEAFF
TRBJ2-1 TRBV27 CASSVSGWSSYNEQFF
TRBJ1-2 TRBV7-9 CASSLVGGIEGYTF
TRBJ2-5 TRBV7-2 CASSLLSPTGTQYF
TRBJ2-7 TRBV5-1 CASSPASGDEQYF
TRBJ1-1 TRBV7-6 CASSLGQFTEAFF
TRBJ2-7 TRBV3-1/TRBV3-2 CASSPGQGYYEQYF
TRBJ2-1 TRBV5-4 CASSLPGYYEQFF
TRBJ2-3 TRBV7-9 CASSATRLNGADTQYF
TRBJ2-7 TRBV19 CASRNGAGSSYEQYF
TRBJ2-5 TRBV6-5 CASSSTSTRETQYF
TRBJ2-5 TRBV18 CASSLSLKETQYF
TRBJ2-6 TRBV30 CAWGQGSDSGANVLTF
TRBJ2-3 TRBV9 CASTPNTPDTQYF
TRBJ2-1 TRBV28 CASSSSGTGSNEQFF
TRBJ2-7 TRBV19 CASSEGLAVNEQYF
TRBJ1-5 TRBV21-1 CASSKDGKGDRLEQPQHF
TRBJ1-6 TRBV28 CASSSPRRDSDSPLHF
TRBJ1-2 TRBV19 CASSPIQGSYGYTF
TRBJ2-7 TRBV28 CASSLEWHEQYF
TRBJ1-6 TRBV27 CASSPSGYSSPLHF
TRBJ1-2 TRBV5-4 CASSLARGDYGYTF
TRBJ1-1 TRBV11-1 CASSLKGNAEAFF
TRBJ1-1 TRBV9 CASSPRTGLNTEAFF
TRBJ2-1 TRBV7-3 CASSLARPSGGNEQFF
TRBJ2-2 TRBV4-1 CASSARAYTGELFF
TRBJ2-1 TRBV30 CARRSYNEQFF
TRBJ2-1 TRBV24-1 CATSDQGYNEQFF
TRBJ2-1 TRBV11-3 CASSLVHSSSYNEQFF
TRBJ2-2 TRBV5-1 CASSLVPIPLDTGELFF
TRBJ2-7 TRBV6-2/TRBV6-3 CASSPRGYEQYF
TRBJ1-6 TRBV10-3 CAISEGGNGNSPLHF
TRBJ1-2 TRBV15 CATRQTGLNYGYTF
TRBJ2-7 TRBV19 CATYRDHEQYF
TRBJ2-7 TRBV7-2 CASSSSSGTGYEQYF
TRBJ1-4 TRBV7-2 CASSFNEKLFF
TRBJ1-1 TRBV7-9 CASSFDRGRTEAFF
TRBJ2-1 TRBV10-3 CAIRSGQGGFKSYNEQFF
TRBJ1-1 TRBV11-2 CASSSGARTEAFF
TRBJ1-5 TRBV9 CASSGGDRRGPQHF
TRBJ1-5 TRBV6-2/TRBV6-3 CASSPSTGGQPQHF
TRBJ1-1 TRBV4-1 CASSQLLADPEAFF
TRBJ1-1 TRBV3-1/TRBV3-2 CASSQDRKAFF
TRBJ2-5 TRBV4-3 CASSQDPGLGQETQYF
TRBJ2-1 TRBV6-2/TRBV6-3 CASSLIPGLAGGEKFF
TRBJ1-2 TRBV5-4 CASSDGQGLYGYTF